Sequencing of this T cell receptor (beta chain) was carried out in a study of beta chain features in type 1 diabetes. Broader study findings: Patients with Type 1 diabetes showed moderately but significantly shorter TCRB CDR3s in all four CD4+ subsets.

Reverse transcription of all isolated RNA meant that expressed TCRB transcripts were sequenced. The repertoire was sequenced with immunoSEQ multiplex PCR; TCRdb's copy has only in-frame clones and lacks some. Of about 150,000 clones detected, about 13% appear once; the ten largest clones hold roughly 1.3%. Germline CDR1 is MNHNS and CDR2 is SASEGT. This CDR3 spans 16 amino acids. With 4 bases clipped from V and 0 bases from J, the junction kept 6 bases outside the gene matches. The sample holds many counts of this clone. Antigen specificity is unknown. Material: central memory CD4+ T cells from blood. V gene TRBV6-1 combines with J gene TRBJ2-1, with TRBD1 matching 7 bases. The receptor was isolated from a man younger than 30 with type 1 diabetes. The CDR3: CASSGTGDSSYNEQFF. For the CDR3, the DNA is TGTGCCAGCAGTGGAACAGGGGATAGCTCCTACAATGAGCAGTTCTTC.